This TCR beta chain was found in a study of T cells in Graves' hyperthyroidism and ophthalmopathy. Hyperthyroidism had been newly diagnosed in patients aged 18 to 65, and its duration was under 2 months. Used for diagnoses were clinical symptoms, serum thyroxine and TRAb, thyroid ultrasound and orbital computed tomography. With 5 bases removed from V and 5 bases from J, the gap between germline ends came to 13 bases. CDR1 MDHEN and CDR2 SYDVKM come from the germline V gene. CDR3 length: 13 residues. Study observations and caveats: Most thyroid clonotypes with frequency above 0.001 were detected in blood.

This clonotype turned up a few times. Its cognate antigen is unknown. The TCR beta CDR3 regions underwent amplification using RNA transcripts as the source. The HTBI primer set served for first-round RT-PCR of the TCR CDR3. TCRdb called the multiplex PCR reads again in MiXCR, with one record for every CDR3 protein. The sample shows approximately 590,000 distinct CDR3 sequences, about a sixth of them seen only once. The J gene is TRBJ2-7, the V gene TRBV28; maybe TRBD1 (5 bases). Material: blood. The source of this sequence is a woman aged 25 to 39 with Graves' hyperthyroidism. The chain's CDR3 is CASSQGATDEQYF. In nucleotides, the CDR3 is TGTGCCAGCAGTCAAGGGGCGACCGACGAGCAGTACTTC.